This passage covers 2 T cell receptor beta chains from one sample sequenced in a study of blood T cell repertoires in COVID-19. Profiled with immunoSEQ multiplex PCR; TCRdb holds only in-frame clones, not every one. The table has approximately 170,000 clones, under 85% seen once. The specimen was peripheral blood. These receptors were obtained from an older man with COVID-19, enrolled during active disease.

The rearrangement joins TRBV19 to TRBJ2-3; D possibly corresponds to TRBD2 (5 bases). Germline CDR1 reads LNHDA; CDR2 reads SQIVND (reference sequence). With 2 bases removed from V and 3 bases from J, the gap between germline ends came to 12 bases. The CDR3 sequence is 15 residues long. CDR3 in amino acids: CASSIMNRETDTQYF. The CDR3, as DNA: TGTGCCAGTAGTATAATGAATAGGGAGACAGATACGCAGTATTTT.

The CDR3, as DNA: TGTGCCAGCAGCCCGAGTAGTGGAGACAGGGGATGGAACTATGGCTACACCTTC. Translation gives CASSPSSGDRGWNYGYTF. V is TRBV9 and J is TRBJ1-2, with 8 bases fitting TRBD1. CDR1 and CDR2 from the germline V gene are SGDLS and YYNGEE. Trimming at V came to 4 bases and at J to 2 bases, leaving 16 bases not matched to a gene. The CDR3 contains 18 residues. The entire variable domain, with the rest obtained from reference TRBV9 and TRBJ1-2, is as follows: DSGVTQTPKHLITATGQRVTLRCSPRSGDLSVYWYQQSLDQGLQFLIQYYNGEERAKGNILERFSAQQFPDLHSELNLSSLELGDSALYFCASSPSSGDRGWNYGYTFGSGTRLTVV.